This T cell receptor beta chain was recorded in a study of T cells in Graves' hyperthyroidism and ophthalmopathy. RNA transcripts yielded amplified TCR beta CDR3 regions. Using the HTBI primer set, a first-round RT-PCR was run on the TCR CDR3. TCRdb analysed the multiplex PCR reads with MiXCR anew, one entry per CDR3 protein. The data contain more than 450,000 distinct CDR3 sequences, about 20% of them singletons. The CDR3 consists of 14 residues. Germline V gene lookup returns CDR1 DFQATT and CDR2 SNEGSKA (reference sequence). V dropped 4 bases and J dropped 8 bases, with 20 bases sitting between them. This clonotype was seen a handful of times.

The sequencing sample was made of blood. The receptor was derived from a man aged 35 to 55 with Graves' ophthalmopathy. The chain recombines TRBV20-1 with TRBJ1-2; weak D call: TRBD1 (6 bases). The CDR3 sequence is CSANPIGGARGYTF. In nucleotides, the CDR3 is TGCAGTGCTAACCCCATAGGGGGGGCGAGAGGCTACACCTTC.